The source of this TCR beta chain is a study of cytomegalovirus exposure and HLA in healthy donors. This clone was observed a handful of times. Its specificity is not known. The study, taken as a whole, reports: The authors later found HLA-associated TCR beta chains more clonally expanded than equally common others. In an earlier analysis, productive rearrangement rates for most beta V segments clustered near 87% or 30%. Later analysis suggested links between common viral pathogens and several top significant clusters.

PCR used 60 Vbeta primers and 13 Jbeta primers. TCRdb keeps only in-frame clones here, not all; method: immunoSEQ multiplex PCR. The profile shows roughly 78,000 clones, over 55% of them singletons. This TCR was recovered from a man younger than 40 in good health and CMV-seropositive. Input material: PBMCs.

The CDR3 loop is CASRGGPGQGNYGYTF. The CDR3 DNA follows: TGCGCCAGCAGGGGCGGACCGGGACAGGGGAACTATGGCTACACCTTC. The rearrangement uses TRBV4-1 and TRBJ1-2; TRBD1 matches 10 bases. From germline, CDR1 is MGHRA and CDR2 YSYEKL. V lost 6 bases to trimming and J lost 2 bases; unmatched junction nucleotides: 9. This CDR3 region has 16 residues.